Sequencing of this T cell receptor (beta chain) was carried out in a study of identical twins. Trimming removed 8 bases from V and 1 base from J, with 11 bases in between. Germline assignment: CDR1 SQVTM and CDR2 ANQGSEA. The CDR3 consists of 13 residues. One entry per CDR3 protein results from TCRdb running MiXCR on the 5' RACE reads. This sample has under 1 million distinct CDR3 sequences; over 9% occur once, and the top ten carry around 1.5%. These same data were also listed under a study on yellow fever vaccine responses in identical twins.

Source material: PBMCs. The TCR comes from a woman between 18 and 29 years old in good health. The rearrangement joins TRBV29-1 to TRBJ2-2; D possibly corresponds to TRBD2 (6 bases). Here the CDR3 reads CSLREENTGELFF. The CDR3 nucleotides read TGCAGCCTCAGGGAGGAGAACACCGGGGAGCTGTTTTTT.